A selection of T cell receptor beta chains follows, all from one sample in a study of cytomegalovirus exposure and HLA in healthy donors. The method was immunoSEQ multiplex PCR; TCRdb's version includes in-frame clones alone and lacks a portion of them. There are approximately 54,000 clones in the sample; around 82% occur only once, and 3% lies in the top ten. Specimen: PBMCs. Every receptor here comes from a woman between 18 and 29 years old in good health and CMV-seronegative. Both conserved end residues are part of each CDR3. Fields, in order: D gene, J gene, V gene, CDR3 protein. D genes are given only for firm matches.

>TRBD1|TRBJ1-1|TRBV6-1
CAARGTANTEAFF
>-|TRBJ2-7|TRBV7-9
CASSRPGKQYF
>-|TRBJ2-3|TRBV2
CASSEGHRQYF
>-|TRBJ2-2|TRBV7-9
CASSFRRGRNTGELFF
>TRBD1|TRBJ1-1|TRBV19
CASLDRGPPEAFF
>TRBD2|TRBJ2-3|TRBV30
CAQSGTSGSADTQYF
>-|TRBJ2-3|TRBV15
CATSRDTGSTQYF
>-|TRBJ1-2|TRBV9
CASSQQPSRDDYGYTF
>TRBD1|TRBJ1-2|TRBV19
CASSTGTGDNYGYTF
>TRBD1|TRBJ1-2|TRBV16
CASSQSPRGVYGYTF
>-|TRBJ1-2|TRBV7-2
CASRQGNYGYTF
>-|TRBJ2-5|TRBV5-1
CASSLDREQETQYF
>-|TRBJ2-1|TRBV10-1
CASTGAIYNEQFF
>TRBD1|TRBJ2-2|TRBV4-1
CASSPIGQGAGELFF
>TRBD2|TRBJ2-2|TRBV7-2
CASSLAAGGPARELFF
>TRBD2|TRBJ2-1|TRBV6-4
CASSEEAGGHNEQFF
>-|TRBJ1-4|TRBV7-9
CASSTSEGVAKLFF
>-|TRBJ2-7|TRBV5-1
CASSLGRDYEQYF
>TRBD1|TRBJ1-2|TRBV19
CASITGAYGYTF
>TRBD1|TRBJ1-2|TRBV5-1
CASSPGQGDGYTF
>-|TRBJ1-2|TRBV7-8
CASSLERGFKGYTF
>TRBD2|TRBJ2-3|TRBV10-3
CAISDPSGRRDTQYF
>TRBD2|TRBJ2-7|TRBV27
CASSSPGTSGSGEQYF
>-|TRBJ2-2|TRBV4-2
CASSQGGLDTGELFF
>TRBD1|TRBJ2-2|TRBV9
CASSVTGANTGELFF
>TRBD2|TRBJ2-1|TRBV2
CASSEAANVAGYNEQFF
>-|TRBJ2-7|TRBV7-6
CASSPERFHSSAWVYEQYF
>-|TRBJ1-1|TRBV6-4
CASSEQVNTEAFF
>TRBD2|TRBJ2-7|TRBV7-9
CASSLRGVDYLRSYEQYF
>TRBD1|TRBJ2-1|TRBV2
CASSDPTGGNEQFF
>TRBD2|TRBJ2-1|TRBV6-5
CASSPWGGSNNEQFF
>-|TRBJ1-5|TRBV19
CASARAFNQPQHF
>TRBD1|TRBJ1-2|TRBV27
CASSPGTGRSSYGYTF
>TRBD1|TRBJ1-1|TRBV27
CASTSGGRGRISEAFF
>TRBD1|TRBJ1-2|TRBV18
CASSPGTGPISNYGYTF
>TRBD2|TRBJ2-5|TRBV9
CASSVSGSLRETQYF
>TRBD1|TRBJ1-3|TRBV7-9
CASSFTGAGNTIYF
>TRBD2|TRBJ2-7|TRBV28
CASTQGGLAGYEQYF
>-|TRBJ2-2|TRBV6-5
CASSYSIATGELFF
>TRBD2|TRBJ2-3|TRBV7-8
CASSLNVIGGLAGLDTQYF
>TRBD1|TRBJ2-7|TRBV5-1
CASSWGTGTTYEQYF
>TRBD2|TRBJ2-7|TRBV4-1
CASSQRTSGRASYEQYF